The clone carrying this T cell receptor beta chain came up many times. As yet, its antigen is unknown. This may arise from a read error, as a much more abundant clone is one base away. RNA transcripts served as the template for amplifying TCR beta CDR3 regions. First-round RT-PCR with HTBI primers amplified the TCR CDR3 region. TCRdb used MiXCR to reprocess the multiplex PCR reads, holding one entry per CDR3 protein. This sample yields some 360,000 distinct CDR3 sequences, of which 15% to 20% are seen a single time; around a sixth belongs to the top ten. This entry belongs to a study of T cells in Graves' hyperthyroidism and ophthalmopathy. The study based diagnoses on clinical symptoms, serum thyroxine and TRAb, thyroid ultrasound and orbital computed tomography. General study results and limits: Model output signaled ophthalmopathy a median approximately 6 months ahead of onset. Most thyroid clonotypes expanded above 0.001 appeared in blood too.

Germline CDR1 MNHEY, CDR2 SVGAGI. V was pared by 1 base and J by 3 bases, with 1 base between. This CDR3 contains 13 residues. The receptor's source is a woman aged 40 to 55 with Graves' ophthalmopathy. The chain recombines TRBV6-5 with TRBJ2-6; D unclear. The sample consisted of blood. CDR3 amino acids: CASSYFGANVLTF. The CDR3 nucleotides read TGTGCCAGCAGTTACTTTGGGGCCAACGTCCTGACTTTC.